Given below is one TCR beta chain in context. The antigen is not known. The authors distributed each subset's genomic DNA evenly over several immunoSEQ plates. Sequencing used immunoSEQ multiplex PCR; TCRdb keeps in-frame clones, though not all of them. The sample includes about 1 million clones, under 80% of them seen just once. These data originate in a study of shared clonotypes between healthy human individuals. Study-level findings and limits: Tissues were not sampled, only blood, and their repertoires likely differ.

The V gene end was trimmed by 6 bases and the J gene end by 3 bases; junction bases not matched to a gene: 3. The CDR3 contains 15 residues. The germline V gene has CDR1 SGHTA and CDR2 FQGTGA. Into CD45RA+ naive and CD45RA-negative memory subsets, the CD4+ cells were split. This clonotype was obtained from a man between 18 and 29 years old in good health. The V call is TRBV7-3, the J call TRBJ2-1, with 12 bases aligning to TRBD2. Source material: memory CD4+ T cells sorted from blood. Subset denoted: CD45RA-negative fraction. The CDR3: CASSLAGGLYNEQFF. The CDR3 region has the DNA TGTGCCAGCAGTCTAGCGGGGGGGCTCTACAATGAGCAGTTCTTC.